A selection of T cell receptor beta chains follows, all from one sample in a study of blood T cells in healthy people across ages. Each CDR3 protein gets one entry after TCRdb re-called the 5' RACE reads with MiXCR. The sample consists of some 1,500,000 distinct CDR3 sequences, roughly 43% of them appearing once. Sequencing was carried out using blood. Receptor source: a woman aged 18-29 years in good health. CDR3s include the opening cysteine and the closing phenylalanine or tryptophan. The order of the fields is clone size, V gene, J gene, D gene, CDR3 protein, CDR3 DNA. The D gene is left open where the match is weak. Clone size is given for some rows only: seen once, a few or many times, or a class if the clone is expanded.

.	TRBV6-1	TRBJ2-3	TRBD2	CASSEPTGFSGGTDTQYF	TGTGCCAGCAGTGAACCCACAGGGTTTAGCGGGGGCACAGATACGCAGTATTTT
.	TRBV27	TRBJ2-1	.	CASSLSMREWYNEQFF	TGTGCCAGCAGTTTATCGATGAGGGAGTGGTACAATGAGCAGTTCTTC
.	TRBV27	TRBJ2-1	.	CASSTGSAYNEQFF	TGTGCCAGCAGTACCGGGAGCGCCTACAATGAGCAGTTCTTC
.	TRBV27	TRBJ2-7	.	CASSALGGEQYF	TGTGCCAGCAGTGCCCTAGGGGGTGAGCAGTACTTC
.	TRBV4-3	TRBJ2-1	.	CASSQVGAGKNEQFF	TGCGCCAGCAGCCAAGTTGGGGCAGGGAAAAATGAGCAGTTCTTC
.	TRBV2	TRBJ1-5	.	CASSEAARTYSNQPQHF	TGTGCCAGCAGTGAAGCGGCCAGAACCTATAGCAATCAGCCCCAGCATTTT
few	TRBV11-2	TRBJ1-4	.	CASSSGWGEKLFF	TGTGCCAGCAGCTCCGGATGGGGTGAAAAACTGTTTTTT
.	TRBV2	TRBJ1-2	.	CASSRPRRDYGYTF	TGTGCCAGCAGTCGTCCCAGGCGTGACTATGGCTACACCTTC
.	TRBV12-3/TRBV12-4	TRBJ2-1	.	CASSLLSRLGVSSHNEQFF	TGTGCCAGCAGTCTCCTGTCCCGGCTAGGGGTGTCCTCACACAATGAGCAGTTCTTC
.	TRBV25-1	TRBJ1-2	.	CASSELSQSYTF	TGTGCCAGCAGTGAATTGTCTCAGAGCTACACCTTC
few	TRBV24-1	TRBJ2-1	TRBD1	CATSESGTGINEQFF	TGTGCCACCAGTGAGTCCGGGACAGGGATCAATGAGCAGTTCTTC